This T cell receptor (beta chain) was recovered during a study of T cells in localized non-small cell lung cancer. Looked up from germline, CDR1 is SEHNR and CDR2 is FQNEAQ (reference sequence). The CDR3 loop spans 16 amino acids. Germline trimming cut 3 bases from V and 1 base from J; bases unmatched to any gene: 4. TCRdb's copy holds only in-frame clones and misses some; the assay was immunoSEQ multiplex PCR. The table lists about 35,000 clones, roughly 80% of them singletons. As for this clone: Its antigen is unknown.

Study results and caveats: With higher T cell density in blood came longer overall survival. Compared with tumor, uninvolved adjacent lung displayed greater T cell clonality, ranking highest overall. The study detected a median approximately 50 of the top 100 tumor clones in adjacent lung.

This sequence joins TRBV7-9 and TRBJ2-3, with TRBD2 identical over 10 bases. The sequenced sample was peripheral blood, obtained before any cancer treatment. The origin of this receptor is a male donor aged 60 or over with stage III squamous cell lung carcinoma. CDR3 in amino acids: CASSLTSGSGTDTQYF. Here the CDR3 DNA reads TGTGCCAGCAGCTTGACTAGCGGGTCTGGCACAGATACGCAGTATTTT.